One TCR beta chain is described in this entry. What it binds is unknown. The data belong to a study of cytomegalovirus exposure and HLA in healthy donors. Study in general: From HLA-typed donors, an early data release held roughly 89 million unique TCRs. When 350 to 500 donors were genotyped, just over 80% of them were found to fall in the Caucasian-associated ancestry cluster. Findings of the study overall: A previous analysis found most TCR beta V segments productive roughly 90% or roughly 30% of the time. Among the sequence variants, a highly shared cluster was likely an artifact of sequencing.

This CDR3 is built from 13 residues. The germline V and J ends were trimmed by 2 bases and 9 bases, with 17 bases remaining between them. Germline CDR1 is GTSNPN and CDR2 is SVGIG (reference sequence). Primers included in the PCR were 60 Vbeta and 13 Jbeta primers. The repertoire was sequenced with immunoSEQ multiplex PCR; TCRdb's copy has only in-frame clones and lacks some. The data hold around 150,000 clones, with roughly 77% observed a single time. The sequenced sample consisted of PBMCs. V is TRBV30 and J is TRBJ2-7; possibly TRBD1 for D (6 bases). The clonotype comes from a man aged 50 to 60 in good health and CMV-seropositive. CDR3 bases: TGTGCCTGGAGTCCTATGGGGGCTGGGGGGCAGTACTTC. Translating it yields CAWSPMGAGGQYF.